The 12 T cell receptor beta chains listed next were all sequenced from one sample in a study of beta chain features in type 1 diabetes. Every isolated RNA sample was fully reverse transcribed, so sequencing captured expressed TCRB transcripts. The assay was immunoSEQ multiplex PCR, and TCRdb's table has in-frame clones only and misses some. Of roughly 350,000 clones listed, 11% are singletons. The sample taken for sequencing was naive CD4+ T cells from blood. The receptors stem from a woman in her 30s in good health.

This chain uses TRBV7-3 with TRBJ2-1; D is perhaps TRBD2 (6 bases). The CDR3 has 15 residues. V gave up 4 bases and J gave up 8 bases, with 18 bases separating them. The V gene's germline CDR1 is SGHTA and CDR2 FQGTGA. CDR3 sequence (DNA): TGTGCCAGCAGCTACGGGGGTTGGGGAGTAGATGAGCAGTTCTTC. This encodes CASSYGGWGVDEQFF.

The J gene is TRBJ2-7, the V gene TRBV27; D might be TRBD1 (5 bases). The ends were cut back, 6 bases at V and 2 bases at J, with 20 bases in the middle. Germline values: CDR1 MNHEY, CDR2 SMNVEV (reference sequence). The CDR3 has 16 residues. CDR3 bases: TGTGCCAGCAGAACCGGACAATCCCATTATACCTACGAGCAGTACTTC. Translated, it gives CASRTGQSHYTYEQYF.

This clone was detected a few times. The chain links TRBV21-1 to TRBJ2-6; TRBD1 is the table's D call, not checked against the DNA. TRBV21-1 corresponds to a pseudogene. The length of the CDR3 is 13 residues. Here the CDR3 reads CASSMDRGHLPTF. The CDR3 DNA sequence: TGTGCCAGCAGCATGGACAGGGGGCATCTACCGACTTTC.

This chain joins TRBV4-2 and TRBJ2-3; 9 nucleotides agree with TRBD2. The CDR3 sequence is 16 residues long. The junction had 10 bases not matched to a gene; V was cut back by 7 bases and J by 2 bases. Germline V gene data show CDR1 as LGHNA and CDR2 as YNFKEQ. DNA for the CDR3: TGTGCCAGCACCCGACTAGCGGAGGAGAACACAGATACGCAGTATTTT. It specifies CASTRLAEENTDTQYF.

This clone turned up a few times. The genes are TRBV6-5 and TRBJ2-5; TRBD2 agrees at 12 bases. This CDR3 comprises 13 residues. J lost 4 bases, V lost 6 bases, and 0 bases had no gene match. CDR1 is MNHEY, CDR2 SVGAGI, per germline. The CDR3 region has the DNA TGTGCCAGCAGACTAGCGGGAGGAGAGACCCAGTACTTC. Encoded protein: CASRLAGGETQYF.

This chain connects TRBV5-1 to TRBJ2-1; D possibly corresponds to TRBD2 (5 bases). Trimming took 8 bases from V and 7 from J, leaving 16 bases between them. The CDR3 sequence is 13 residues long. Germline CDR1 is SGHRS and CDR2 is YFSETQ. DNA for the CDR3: TGCGCCAGGATTTTTTGGGGAGTGAATGAGCAGTTCTTC. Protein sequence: CARIFWGVNEQFF.

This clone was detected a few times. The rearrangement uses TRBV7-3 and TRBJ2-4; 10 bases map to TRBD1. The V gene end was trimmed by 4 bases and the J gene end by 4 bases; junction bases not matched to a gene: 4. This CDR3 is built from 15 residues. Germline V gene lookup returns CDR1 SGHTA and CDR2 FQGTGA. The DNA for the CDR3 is TGTGCCAGCAGCTCCGGGACAGGGGCAAAAAACATTCAGTACTTC. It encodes CASSSGTGAKNIQYF. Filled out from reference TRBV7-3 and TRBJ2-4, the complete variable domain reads GAGVSQTPSNKVTEKGKYVELRCDPISGHTALYWYRQSLGQGPEFLIYFQGTGAADDSGLPNDRFFAVRPEGSVSTLKIQRTERGDSAVYLCASSSGTGAKNIQYFGAGTRLSVL.

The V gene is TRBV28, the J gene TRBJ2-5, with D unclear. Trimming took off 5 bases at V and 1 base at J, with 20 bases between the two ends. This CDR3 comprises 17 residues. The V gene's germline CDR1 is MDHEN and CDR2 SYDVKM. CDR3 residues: CASSLPTSEMAQETQYF. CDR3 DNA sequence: TGTGCCAGCAGTCTCCCCACGTCAGAAATGGCCCAAGAGACCCAGTACTTC.

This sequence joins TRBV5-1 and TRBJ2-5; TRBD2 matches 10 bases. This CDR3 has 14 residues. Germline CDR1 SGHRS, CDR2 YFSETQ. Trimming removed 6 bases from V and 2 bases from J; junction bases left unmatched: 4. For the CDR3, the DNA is TGCGCCAGCACCCGGACTAGCGGACAAGAGACCCAGTACTTC. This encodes CASTRTSGQETQYF.

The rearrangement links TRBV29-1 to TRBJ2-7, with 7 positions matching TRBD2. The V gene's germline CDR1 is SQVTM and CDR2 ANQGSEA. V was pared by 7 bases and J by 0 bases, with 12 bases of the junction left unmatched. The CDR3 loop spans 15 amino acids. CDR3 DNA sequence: TGCAGCGCTGCAACGGGGCGGGAGAGCTCCTACGAGCAGTACTTC. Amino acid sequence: CSAATGRESSYEQYF.

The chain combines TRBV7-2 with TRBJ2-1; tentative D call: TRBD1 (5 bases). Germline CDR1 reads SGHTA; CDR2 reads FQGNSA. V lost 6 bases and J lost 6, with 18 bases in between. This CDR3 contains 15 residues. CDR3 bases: TGTGCCAGCAGTCAGCAGGGTTGGATAGGCAATGAGCAGTTCTTC. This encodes CASSQQGWIGNEQFF.

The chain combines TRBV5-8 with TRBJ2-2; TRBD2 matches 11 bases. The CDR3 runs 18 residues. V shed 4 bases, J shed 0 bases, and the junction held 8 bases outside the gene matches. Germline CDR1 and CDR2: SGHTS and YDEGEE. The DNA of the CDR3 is TGTGCCAGCAGCCACCCCGTACTAGCGGGGGCGAACACCGGGGAGCTGTTTTTT. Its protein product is CASSHPVLAGANTGELFF.